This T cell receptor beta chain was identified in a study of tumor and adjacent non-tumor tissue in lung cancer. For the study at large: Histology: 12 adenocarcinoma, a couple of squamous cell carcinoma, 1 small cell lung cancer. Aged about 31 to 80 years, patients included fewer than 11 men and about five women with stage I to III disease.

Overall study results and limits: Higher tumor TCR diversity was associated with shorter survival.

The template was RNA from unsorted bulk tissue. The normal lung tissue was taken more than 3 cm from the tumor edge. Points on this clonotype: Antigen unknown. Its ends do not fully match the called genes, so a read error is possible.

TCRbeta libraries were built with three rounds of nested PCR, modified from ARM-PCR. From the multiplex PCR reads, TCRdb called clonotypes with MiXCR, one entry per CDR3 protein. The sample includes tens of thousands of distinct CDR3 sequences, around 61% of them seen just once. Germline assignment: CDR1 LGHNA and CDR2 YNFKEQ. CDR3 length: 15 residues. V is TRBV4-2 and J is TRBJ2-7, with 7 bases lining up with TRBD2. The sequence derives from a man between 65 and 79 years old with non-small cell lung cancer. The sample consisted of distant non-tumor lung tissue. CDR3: CASSQVSSGPYEQCF. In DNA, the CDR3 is TGTGCCAGCAGCCAGGTGTCTAGCGGACCCTACGAGCAATGCTTC.